The 27 T cell receptor beta chains given below trace back to one sample, sequenced in a study of T cell repertoires in cytomegalovirus infection. MiXCR, applied by TCRdb to the reads, yields one record per CDR3 protein. The sample yields more than 95,000 distinct CDR3 sequences, 32% seen once. Which antigens these TCRs recognize remains unknown. The material was CD8+ T cells from cultured PBMCs, obtained from culture after CMV antigen stimulation. Receptor source: a human donor in good health (CMV status not recorded). Some clones in this sample may be carry-over from other donors' samples.

The table lists this clonotype with a few counts. The chain couples TRBV28 to TRBJ2-2; TRBD1 agrees at 8 bases. There are 17 residues in the CDR3. Germline CDR1 is MDHEN and CDR2 is SYDVKM. Trimming took 6 bases from V and 6 from J; bases not matched to a gene: 15. CDR3 DNA: TGTGCCAGCAGCAAGACCGGACAGGGCCGTCGGCCCGGGGAGCTGTTTTTT. This codes for CASSKTGQGRRPGELFF.

By sample fraction, this clonotype is medium-sized (0.01 to 0.1%). This chain connects TRBV7-8 to TRBJ1-2; 12 bases are shared with TRBD1. The junction had 11 bases not matched to a gene; V was cut back by 2 bases and J by 4 bases. The CDR3 totals 18 residues. Germline V gene sequence: CDR1 SGHVS, CDR2 FQNEAQ. The CDR3 sequence is CASSLFGTGGLSGYGYTF. The CDR3 nucleotides read TGTGCCAGCAGCTTATTCGGGACAGGGGGCCTTTCAGGCTATGGCTACACCTTC.

The chain has TRBV6-5 and TRBJ2-1; D is tentatively TRBD1 or TRBD2 (6 bases each). V was cut by 0 bases and J by 10 bases, with 25 bases left in between. The CDR3 is 18 residues long. The germline V gene encodes CDR1 MNHEY and CDR2 SVGAGI. Here the CDR3 reads CASSYSDYQGFRTGEQFF. CDR3 DNA sequence: TGTGCCAGCAGTTACTCGGACTACCAGGGGTTTCGGACCGGCGAGCAGTTCTTC.

The sample holds a few counts of this clonotype. J is TRBJ2-1 and V is TRBV11-3; D call uncertain. This CDR3 contains 15 residues. Germline-derived CDR1 and CDR2 are SGHNT and YENEEA. V lost 2 bases to trimming and J lost 6 bases, with 14 bases between them. CDR3 nucleotides: TGTGCCAGCAGCTTAATAACAGATCTCTCCAATGAGCAGTTCTTC. Translated: CASSLITDLSNEQFF.

The rearrangement links TRBV19 to TRBJ2-1; TRBD1 matches at 7 bases. Per the germline V gene, CDR1 is LNHDA and CDR2 is SQIVND (reference sequence). Losses at the gene ends were 9 bases for V and 4 bases for J; bases not matched to a gene: 9. The CDR3 has 14 residues. In DNA, the CDR3 is TGTGCCAGCACTACCGGGACAGCATACAATGAGCAGTTCTTC. It translates to CASTTGTAYNEQFF. The whole variable domain, filled in from reference TRBV19 and TRBJ2-1, reads DGGITQSPKYLFRKEGQNVTLSCEQNLNHDAMYWYRQDPGQGLRLIYYSQIVNDFQKGDIAEGYSVSREKKESFPLTVTSAQKNPTAFYLCASTTGTAYNEQFFGPGTRLTVL.

J is TRBJ2-1 and V is TRBV9, with D possibly being TRBD1 or TRBD2 (5 bases each). The length of the CDR3 is 17 residues. V lost 4 bases to trimming and J lost 2 bases, with 19 bases between them. Germline V gene lookup returns CDR1 SGDLS and CDR2 YYNGEE. The CDR3 here is CASSLPRDGGPYNEQFF. The CDR3 DNA is TGTGCCAGCAGCCTACCTAGGGACGGTGGGCCCTACAATGAGCAGTTCTTC.

The table lists this clonotype with a few counts. This chain uses TRBV6-1 with TRBJ2-1; D ambiguous. Germline CDR1 reads MNHNS; CDR2 reads SASEGT. The CDR3 consists of 13 residues. V was shortened by 1 base and J by 6 bases, with 7 bases between the two germline ends. This chain's CDR3 is CASSEGLVNEQFF. The CDR3 bases are TGTGCCAGCAGTGAAGGCCTCGTCAATGAGCAGTTCTTC.

This clonotype was seen repeatedly, ten times or more. CDR3 nucleotide sequence: TGCAGCGTTGCAAGGGAATACTCTGAAGCTTTCTTT. Its protein product is CSVAREYSEAFF. J is TRBJ1-1 and V is TRBV29-1; D remains unclear. This CDR3 spans 12 amino acids. Germline V gives CDR1 SQVTM, CDR2 ANQGSEA. The V gene lost 4 bases and the J gene lost 6 bases, with 12 bases spanning the gap.

This clonotype was detected a few times. This chain's CDR3 is CASSRLGDHSYNEQFF. CDR3 nucleotide sequence: TGTGCCAGTAGTCGCCTGGGGGATCACTCCTACAATGAGCAGTTCTTC. This rearrangement joins TRBV19 to TRBJ2-1; tentatively, D is TRBD1 or TRBD2 (5 bases each). CDR1 is LNHDA, CDR2 SQIVND, per germline (reference sequence). V lost 5 bases and J lost 0, with 14 bases in between. The CDR3 runs 16 residues.

This clonotype was seen more than once but under ten times. This chain joins TRBV10-2 and TRBJ1-1, with D perhaps TRBD1 (6 bases). In germline, CDR1 is WSHSY, CDR2 SAAADI. The CDR3 consists of 17 residues. The V end lost 0 bases, the J end lost 0 bases, and 14 bases lay between the germline ends. The CDR3 loop is CASSESGLDSLNTEAFF. The CDR3 nucleotides are TGCGCCAGCAGTGAGTCGGGGCTGGACAGCTTGAACACTGAAGCTTTCTTT.

This clonotype has only a few counts. The J gene is TRBJ1-5, the V gene TRBV6-2 or TRBV6-3; D might be TRBD1 (6 bases). This CDR3 has 15 amino acids. CDR1 and CDR2 (germline): MNHEY, SVGEGT. V was shortened by 6 bases and J by 0 bases, with 12 bases between the two germline ends. Here the CDR3 DNA reads TGTGCCAGCAGCCCGGACAGCTTTAGCAATCAGCCCCAGCATTTT. Translation: CASSPDSFSNQPQHF.

The chain uses TRBV4-3 and TRBJ1-1; no reliable D call. Trimming took 5 bases from V and 2 from J, leaving 6 bases between them. Germline assignment: CDR1 LGHNA and CDR2 YSLEER. The CDR3 extends over 12 amino acids. The CDR3 nucleotides read TGCGCCAGCAGCGCGCGTAACACTGAAGCTTTCTTT. This encodes CASSARNTEAFF.

This clonotype was observed a handful of times. This rearrangement joins TRBV5-1 to TRBJ2-3, with 7 bases identical to TRBD1. CDR1 is SGHRS and CDR2 is YFSETQ in the germline V gene. The CDR3 runs 17 residues. Trimming cost V 0 bases and J 3 bases; bases outside gene matches: 10. DNA of the CDR3: TGCGCCAGCAGCTTGGATGGACAGGACGGTAGAACAGATACGCAGTATTTT. Translation gives CASSLDGQDGRTDTQYF.

This clonotype appeared a few times. A much larger clone lies a single base off, so this may be a read error. The chain joins TRBV7-2 to TRBJ1-2, with TRBD1 as a possible D gene (6 bases). Per the germline V gene, CDR1 is SGHTA and CDR2 is FQGNSA. The CDR3 has 15 amino acids. The CDR3 DNA is TGTGCCAACAGCTTCACAGGGCTCGCCAACTATGGCTACACCTTC. Amino acid sequence: CANSFTGLANYGYTF.

The V call is TRBV29-1, the J call TRBJ2-5; possibly TRBD1 for D (6 bases). Germline V gene lookup returns CDR1 SQVTM and CDR2 ANQGSEA. The CDR3 runs 14 residues. V dropped 1 base and J dropped 4 bases, with 13 bases sitting between them. CDR3 protein: CSVEGLSGAETQYF. CDR3 nucleotide sequence: TGCAGCGTTGAAGGACTTTCAGGGGCAGAGACCCAGTACTTC.

This chain uses TRBV6-2 or TRBV6-3 with TRBJ1-2; D gene uncertain. V was clipped by 0 bases and J by 5 bases, with 22 bases between them. Germline CDR1 reads MNHEY; CDR2 reads SVGEGT. CDR3 length equals 18 residues. Here the CDR3 DNA reads TGTGCCAGCAGTTACTCGACCCCCTTTGAGGAGAGGGATTATGGCTACACCTTC. Amino acid sequence: CASSYSTPFEERDYGYTF.

The chain couples TRBV7-9 to TRBJ2-2; 8 bases agree with TRBD2. The germline CDR1 and CDR2 sequences are SEHNR and FQNEAQ (reference sequence). Trimming cost V 1 base and J 1 base; bases outside gene matches: 5. The CDR3 consists of 17 residues. The CDR3 sequence: CASSLVGLAGNTGELFF. The DNA of the CDR3 is TGTGCCAGCAGCTTAGTTGGGCTAGCGGGGAACACCGGGGAGCTGTTTTTT.

This clonotype was picked up a small number of times. This chain connects TRBV9 to TRBJ2-7; D gene ambiguous. V was shortened by 2 bases and J by 2 bases, with 8 bases between the two germline ends. In germline, CDR1 is SGDLS, CDR2 YYNGEE. The CDR3 covers 13 residues. CDR3 amino acids: CASSVAPPYEQYF. CDR3 bases: TGTGCCAGCAGCGTGGCTCCCCCCTACGAGCAGTACTTC.

The genes are TRBV19 and TRBJ1-2; 9 nucleotides agree with TRBD1. The length of the CDR3 is 13 residues. Germline-derived CDR1 and CDR2 are LNHDA and SQIVND (reference sequence). Trimming cost V 10 bases and J 5 bases; bases outside gene matches: 8. The CDR3 region is CATSQGARYGYTF. In nucleotides, the CDR3 is TGTGCCACCTCACAGGGGGCACGGTATGGCTACACCTTC.

This clonotype came up many times. This chain joins TRBV7-8 and TRBJ2-5; D remains ambiguous. V gave up 1 base and J gave up 5 bases, with 8 bases separating them. The germline V gene has CDR1 SGHVS and CDR2 FQNEAQ. The CDR3 is 13 amino acids. CDR3 coding DNA: TGTGCCAGCAGCTTAGAGGTGGGGGAGACCCAGTACTTC. It yields the protein CASSLEVGETQYF.

This clonotype was found many times. This sequence joins TRBV6-6 and TRBJ2-5; D possibly corresponds to TRBD1 (6 bases). Trimming stripped 0 bases from V and 7 bases from J, with 18 bases between. This CDR3 comprises 16 residues. Germline CDR1 is MNHNY and CDR2 is SVGAGI (reference sequence). CDR3 in amino acids: CASSYSNGQLDGTQYF. For the CDR3, the DNA is TGTGCCAGCAGTTACTCGAATGGACAGCTAGACGGGACCCAGTACTTC.

The CDR3 DNA is TGTGCCAGCAACTCCGATAGAACCTTGGACAACCCCTACGAGCAGTACTTC. It yields the protein CASNSDRTLDNPYEQYF. The genes are TRBV6-2 or TRBV6-3 and TRBJ2-7; possibly TRBD1 for D (5 bases). Trimming pared 7 bases from V and 2 bases from J, leaving 24 bases between. Germline-derived CDR1 and CDR2 are MNHEY and SVGEGT. The CDR3 loop spans 17 amino acids.

The J gene is TRBJ2-5, the V gene TRBV7-9, with 10 nucleotides matching TRBD1. This CDR3 contains 16 residues. Germline V gene lookup returns CDR1 SEHNR and CDR2 FQNEAQ (reference sequence). Unmatched junction bases numbered 10, after V lost 5 bases and J lost 4 bases. DNA of the CDR3: TGTGCCAGCAGCCTTGCGGGACAGGGGATAGGAGAGACCCAGTACTTC. Protein: CASSLAGQGIGETQYF.

This clonotype occurred a few times. The rearrangement joins TRBV11-2 to TRBJ1-2, with D possibly TRBD1 on 5 matching bases. Germline V CDR1 and CDR2: SGHAT, FQNNGV. The CDR3 spans 15 residues. The germline V and J ends were trimmed by 4 bases and 0 bases, with 12 bases remaining between them. The CDR3 loop reads CASSSSPTANYGYTF. In DNA, the CDR3 is TGTGCCAGCAGCTCATCACCGACAGCTAACTATGGCTACACCTTC.

The chain employs TRBV28 and TRBJ1-5, with TRBD1 matching over 9 bases. CDR1 MDHEN and CDR2 SYDVKM come from the germline V gene. Trimming cost V 5 bases and J 9 bases; bases outside gene matches: 14. This CDR3 is built from 16 residues. CDR3 sequence: CASSLSRTGDGGPQHF. The CDR3 DNA is TGTGCCAGCAGTCTTAGTAGGACAGGGGATGGGGGGCCCCAGCATTTT.

There are many counts of this clonotype. The V gene is TRBV4-3, the J gene TRBJ2-3; 8 bases align to TRBD1. CDR1 is LGHNA, CDR2 YSLEER, per germline. The V gene end was trimmed by 0 bases and the J gene end by 0 bases; junction bases not matched to a gene: 5. This CDR3 region has 17 residues. In nucleotides, the CDR3 is TGCGCCAGCAGCCAAGATCGTAGGACAGGGAGCACAGATACGCAGTATTTT. Encoded protein: CASSQDRRTGSTDTQYF.

This clonotype showed up many times. This chain's CDR3 is CASSQDHSNQPQHF. Written as DNA, the CDR3 is TGTGCCAGCAGCCAAGATCATAGCAATCAGCCCCAGCATTTT. V is TRBV3-1 and J is TRBJ1-5; D gene uncertain. Trimming pared 0 bases from V and 0 bases from J, leaving 3 bases between. This CDR3 has 14 amino acids. The germline V gene encodes CDR1 LGHDT and CDR2 YNNKEL (reference sequence).